This T cell receptor beta chain was retrieved from a study of T cell repertoires in cytomegalovirus infection. Background on the study: Public TCR beta signatures provided an indication of both CMV infection and a matching HLA type.

TCRdb re-called the reads through MiXCR, storing one row per CDR3 protein. This sample has approximately 190,000 distinct CDR3 sequences, with roughly 27% found just once. Per the germline V gene, CDR1 is SGHKS and CDR2 is YYEKEE (reference sequence). This CDR3 contains 13 residues. The germline V and J ends were trimmed by 0 bases and 2 bases, with 6 bases remaining between them. The chain links TRBV5-5 to TRBJ2-7; unclear D gene. This sequence was found in a human donor in good health (CMV status not recorded). Some clones in this sample may be carry-over from other donors' samples. The sample taken for sequencing was PBMCs. Written as DNA, the CDR3 is TGTGCCAGCAGCTTGGAGCGCCCCTACGAGCAGTACTTC. Translating gives CASSLERPYEQYF.